The 22 T cell receptor beta chains in this list originate from one sample, sequenced in a study of graft-versus-host responses after intestinal transplantation. Assay: immunoSEQ multiplex PCR; the TCRdb copy retains only in-frame clones and omits some. The top ten clones hold 1.4% of a sample with 95,000 to 100,000 clones, about 83% of them seen once. Sequencing was performed on PBMCs, taken 255 days after intestinal transplant. These receptors were collected from a human patient who received an intestinal transplant, so some T cells may come from the graft donor.

The J gene is TRBJ1-5, the V gene TRBV7-9; no clear D gene. Trimming took 5 bases from V and 3 from J, leaving 14 bases between them. Germline lookup yields CDR1 SEHNR and CDR2 FQNEAQ (reference sequence). The CDR3 runs 15 residues. The DNA of the CDR3 is TGTGCCAGCAGCCCTTCGGACGGATTCAATCAGCCCCAGCATTTT. This gives the protein CASSPSDGFNQPQHF. The full variable domain, in which reference TRBV7-9 and TRBJ1-5 provide the parts outside the CDR3, is DTGVSQNPRHKITKRGQNVTFRCDPISEHNRLYWYRQTLGQGPEFLTYFQNEAQLEKSRLLSDRFSAERPKGSFSTLEIQRTEQGDSAMYLCASSPSDGFNQPQHFGDGTRLSIL.

This rearrangement joins TRBV2 to TRBJ2-6, with D perhaps matching TRBD1 (5 bases). CDR3 length equals 14 residues. Germline V gives CDR1 SNHLY, CDR2 FYNNEI. V lost 7 bases, J lost 4 bases, and 11 bases lay in between. The DNA of the CDR3 is TGTGCCAGCATAGTAGGGGTGGGGGCCAACGTCCTGACTTTC. This sequence encodes CASIVGVGANVLTF.

This clone has more than one count but fewer than ten. The chain joins TRBV5-1 to TRBJ1-4; 7 bases line up with TRBD1. With V trimmed by 0 bases and J by 7 bases, 6 bases remained unmatched. Germline values: CDR1 SGHRS, CDR2 YFSETQ. The CDR3 consists of 15 residues. DNA for the CDR3: TGCGCCAGCAGCTTGGGCGACAGGGATGTTGAAAAACTGTTTTTT. It encodes CASSLGDRDVEKLFF.

The V and J genes are TRBV7-9 and TRBJ2-2, with TRBD1 as a possible D gene (6 bases). The V gene's germline CDR1 is SEHNR and CDR2 FQNEAQ (reference sequence). The germline V and J ends were trimmed by 2 bases and 5 bases, with 12 bases remaining between them. The length of the CDR3 is 15 residues. The CDR3 nucleotides read TGTGCCAGCAGCTTATCAGGGGTGTTAACCGGGGAGCTGTTTTTT. Protein product: CASSLSGVLTGELFF.

This clone has only one observation. In nucleotides, the CDR3 is TGCGCCAGCAGCAGAACTATAACTGGGGCCAACGTCCTGACTTTC. This translates into CASSRTITGANVLTF. The chain joins TRBV5-1 to TRBJ2-6; D is unclear. Trimming cost V 4 bases and J 2 bases, with 10 bases left between them. CDR1 is SGHRS, CDR2 YFSETQ, per germline. This CDR3 has 15 amino acids. Together with reference TRBV5-1 and TRBJ2-6, the CDR3 gives the full variable domain: KAGVTQTPRYLIKTRGQQVTLSCSPISGHRSVSWYQQTPGQGLQFLFEYFSETQRNKGNFPGRFSGRQFSNSRSEMNVSTLELGDSALYLCASSRTITGANVLTFGAGSRLTVL.

The chain employs TRBV6-1 and TRBJ1-2; 7 positions match TRBD1. With 2 bases clipped from V and 7 bases from J, the junction kept 4 bases outside the gene matches. The germline gives CDR1 MNHNS, CDR2 SASEGT. This CDR3 has 13 residues. The CDR3 bases are TGTGCCAGCAGTGAATTGACAGGGCTTGGCTACACCTTC. It yields the protein CASSELTGLGYTF.

The rearrangement joins TRBV6-1 to TRBJ1-1; TRBD1 is a possible D gene (5 bases). The CDR3 is 14 residues long. Germline V gene data show CDR1 as MNHNS and CDR2 as SASEGT. Trimming pared 4 bases from V and 1 base from J, leaving 10 bases between. The CDR3 DNA is TGTGCCAGCAGTGTTGGGGGGGAGAACACTGAAGCTTTCTTT. It codes for CASSVGGENTEAFF.

This sequence joins TRBV2 and TRBJ2-1; 11 nucleotides line up with TRBD2. This CDR3 comprises 16 residues. Losses at the gene ends were 2 bases for V and 4 bases for J; bases not matched to a gene: 4. Germline-derived CDR1 and CDR2 are SNHLY and FYNNEI. CDR3 loop: CASSESSGGTYNEQFF. As DNA, the CDR3 is TGTGCCAGCAGTGAATCTAGCGGGGGGACTTACAATGAGCAGTTCTTC.

The genes are TRBV7-8 and TRBJ2-5; unclear D gene. Germline V gene data show CDR1 as SGHVS and CDR2 as FQNEAQ. V dropped 2 bases and J dropped 5 bases, with 9 bases sitting between them. CDR3 length: 13 residues. The CDR3 DNA reads as TGTGCCAGCAGCTTAAGCGCTCCGGAGACCCAGTACTTC. It is translated as CASSLSAPETQYF.

V and J are TRBV15 and TRBJ2-7; possible D gene TRBD1, 6 bases. Trimming took off 1 base at V and 3 bases at J, with 13 bases between the two ends. Germline V gives CDR1 LNHNV, CDR2 YYDKDF (reference sequence). The CDR3 is 15 residues long. CDR3 protein: CATSRAALQGYEQYF. CDR3 sequence (DNA): TGTGCCACCAGCAGAGCTGCGCTACAGGGCTACGAGCAGTACTTC.

The chain couples TRBV2 to TRBJ1-1; D gene unclear. Trimming took 6 bases from V and 9 from J, leaving 14 bases between them. There are 12 residues in the CDR3. Germline lookup yields CDR1 SNHLY and CDR2 FYNNEI. CDR3 protein: CASRGFLNQAFF. CDR3 DNA sequence: TGTGCCAGCAGGGGCTTTCTTAACCAAGCTTTCTTT.

A remark on this clone: Other nucleotide sequences in the sample specify the same CDR3. The chain combines TRBV9 with TRBJ2-5; tentatively, D is TRBD1 or TRBD2 (6 bases each). Germline CDR1 SGDLS, CDR2 YYNGEE. This CDR3 comprises 15 residues. The ends were cut back, 1 base at V and 2 bases at J, with 12 bases in the middle. The CDR3 is CASSVYGGLQETQYF. CDR3 nucleotides: TGTGCCAGCAGCGTATATGGGGGGCTTCAAGAGACCCAGTACTTC.

The V and J genes are TRBV13 and TRBJ2-5; TRBD2 matches at 8 bases. Germline-derived CDR1 and CDR2 are PRHDT and FYEKMQ (reference sequence). This CDR3 has 14 amino acids. Losses at the gene ends were 5 bases for V and 5 bases for J; bases not matched to a gene: 7. CDR3 amino acids: CASSPGGAWETQYF. Written as DNA, the CDR3 is TGTGCCAGCAGCCCCGGGGGGGCATGGGAGACCCAGTACTTC.

The rearrangement uses TRBV7-9 and TRBJ2-2, with TRBD1 matching over 7 bases. This CDR3 has 15 amino acids. Germline assignment: CDR1 SEHNR and CDR2 FQNEAQ (reference sequence). J was trimmed by 3 bases and V by 5 bases; bases with no gene match: 6. In DNA form, the CDR3 reads TGTGCCAGCAGCCTCGGGACAGCGCACACCGGGGAGCTGTTTTTT. This translates into CASSLGTAHTGELFF.

The chain links TRBV6-1 to TRBJ2-7; 12 nucleotides agree with TRBD1. Germline lookup yields CDR1 MNHNS and CDR2 SASEGT. This CDR3 contains 15 residues. Trimming at V came to 5 bases and at J to 6 bases, leaving 8 bases not matched to a gene. DNA of the CDR3: TGTGCCAGCAGTCTCTCCGGGACAGGGGGCGGCGAGCAGTACTTC. Protein product: CASSLSGTGGGEQYF.

The chain has TRBV15 and TRBJ2-5; 14 nucleotides line up with TRBD2. Trimming at V came to 3 bases and at J to 4 bases, leaving 7 bases not matched to a gene. This CDR3 contains 17 residues. Per germline, CDR1 LNHNV and CDR2 YYDKDF (reference sequence). The CDR3: CATSRGTSGRSGETQYF. The DNA for the CDR3 is TGTGCCACCAGCAGGGGGACTAGCGGGAGATCGGGAGAGACCCAGTACTTC.

DNA of the CDR3: TGCGCCAGCAGCCTTCCCACGACTAGCGGCGTAGTCCTCTCCAAGGATACGCAGTATTTT. It codes for CASSLPTTSGVVLSKDTQYF. This chain links TRBV4-1 with TRBJ2-3; 9 bases are a match to TRBD2. The CDR3 spans 20 residues. Trimming took 4 bases from V and 6 from J; bases not matched to a gene: 23. Germline V lookup: CDR1 MGHRA, CDR2 YSYEKL.

DNA of the CDR3: TGTGCCTGGAGTTATGGGACAGGGGACTACGAGCAGTACTTC. This sequence encodes CAWSYGTGDYEQYF. V and J are TRBV30 and TRBJ2-7; TRBD1 agrees at 10 bases. Germline trimming cut 2 bases from V and 3 bases from J; bases unmatched to any gene: 4. Germline V CDR1 and CDR2: GTSNPN, SVGIG (reference sequence). The CDR3 length is 14 residues.

The J gene is TRBJ1-2, the V gene TRBV5-6, with 7 bases matching TRBD1. The germline V gene encodes CDR1 SGHDT and CDR2 YYEEEE. V was pared by 0 bases and J by 6 bases, with 11 bases of the junction left unmatched. The CDR3 sequence is 16 residues long. The CDR3 coding sequence is TGTGCCAGCAGCTTGGGCTATAAGGGGGCGCAGGATGGCTACACCTTC. As protein: CASSLGYKGAQDGYTF.

V usage is TRBV6-1 and J usage is TRBJ2-2; D perhaps matches TRBD2 (6 bases). Germline-derived CDR1 and CDR2 are MNHNS and SASEGT. V lost 1 base and J 3 bases, leaving 6 bases between the germline ends. The CDR3 is made up of 14 amino acids. Written as DNA, the CDR3 is TGTGCCAGCAGTGAAGGGGGGGACACCGGGGAGCTGTTTTTT. Its protein product is CASSEGGDTGELFF.

The V call is TRBV6-5, the J call TRBJ1-5, with a tentative D call TRBD1 (5 bases). The CDR3 contains 14 residues. Germline V gene lookup returns CDR1 MNHEY and CDR2 SVGAGI. V was trimmed by 5 bases and J by 4 bases, leaving 12 bases between them. The CDR3 here is CASSKGLGNQPQHF. CDR3 in DNA: TGTGCCAGCAGTAAGGGACTAGGGAATCAGCCCCAGCATTTT.

V usage is TRBV6-1 and J usage is TRBJ1-3, with unresolved D. The CDR3 is made up of 12 amino acids. V was shortened by 1 base and J by 4 bases, with 2 bases between the two germline ends. Germline assignment: CDR1 MNHNS and CDR2 SASEGT. Written as DNA, the CDR3 is TGTGCCAGCAGTGAAGGGGGAAACACCATATATTTT. This sequence encodes CASSEGGNTIYF.